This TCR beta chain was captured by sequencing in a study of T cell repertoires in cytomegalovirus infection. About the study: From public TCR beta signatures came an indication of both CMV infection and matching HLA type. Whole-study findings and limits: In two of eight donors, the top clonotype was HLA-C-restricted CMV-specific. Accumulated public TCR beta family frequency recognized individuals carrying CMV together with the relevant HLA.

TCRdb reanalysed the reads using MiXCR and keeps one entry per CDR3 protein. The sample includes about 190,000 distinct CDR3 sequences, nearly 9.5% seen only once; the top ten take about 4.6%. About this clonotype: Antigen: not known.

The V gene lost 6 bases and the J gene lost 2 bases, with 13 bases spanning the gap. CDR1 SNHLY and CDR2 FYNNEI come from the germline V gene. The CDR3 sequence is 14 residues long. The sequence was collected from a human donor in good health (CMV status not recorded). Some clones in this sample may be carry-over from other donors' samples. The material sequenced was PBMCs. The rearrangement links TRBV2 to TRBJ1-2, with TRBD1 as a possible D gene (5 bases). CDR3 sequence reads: CASREIGTNYGYTF. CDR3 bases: TGTGCCAGCAGGGAAATAGGGACCAACTATGGCTACACCTTC.